This T cell receptor beta chain came from a study of CD8+ T cells in alopecia areata. In each case, RNA was isolated and then reverse transcribed into cDNA as the sequencing template. Generated by immunoSEQ multiplex PCR, the TCRdb table keeps only in-frame clones and is missing some. This sample has about 190,000 clones, with about three fifths found just once. This clone was seen a handful of times. The CDR3 has 11 residues. CDR1 and CDR2 from the germline V gene are KGHSH and LQKENI. Trimming pared 7 bases from V and 3 bases from J, leaving 5 bases between. Treatment indicated: oral pan-JAK inhibitor, 5-10 mg twice daily. From alopecia areata patients, lesional scalp punch biopsies and peripheral blood were collected.

The sequence was obtained from a human donor with alopecia areata. The sample consisted of CD4+ T cells sorted from blood, taken at week 4, from a patient treated with tofacitinib. The chain is built from TRBV18 and TRBJ2-3; D uncertain. In nucleotides, the CDR3 is TGTGCCAGCTTAAGGACAGATACGCAGTATTTT. It encodes CASLRTDTQYF.